Below are 26 T cell receptor beta chains sequenced from a single sample in a study of blood T cell repertoires in COVID-19. This table comes from immunoSEQ multiplex PCR, and its TCRdb copy is limited to in-frame clones, with some not included. The table includes approximately 390,000 clones, approximately 90% detected once. Sequenced: PBMCs or T cells enriched from blood (not recorded which). Receptor source: a woman aged 50 to 65 who had recovered from COVID-19.

The J gene is TRBJ1-5, the V gene TRBV6-1; D is unresolved. Germline lookup yields CDR1 MNHNS and CDR2 SASEGT. The CDR3 spans 14 residues. Trimming cost V 1 base and J 4 bases, with 8 bases left between them. The CDR3 DNA is TGTGCCAGCAGTGAAGTATCCGCGAATCAGCCCCAGCATTTT. It encodes CASSEVSANQPQHF.

The CDR3 bases are TGTGCCAGCAGTTACCAGGGGGCAGGCTACACCTTC. It encodes CASSYQGAGYTF. The gene calls are TRBV28 and TRBJ1-2, with 8 nucleotides matching TRBD1. The germline V gene encodes CDR1 MDHEN and CDR2 SYDVKM. Germline trimming cut 4 bases from V and 8 bases from J; bases unmatched to any gene: 3. The CDR3 runs to 12 residues.

The V and J genes are TRBV5-1 and TRBJ2-3, with D tentatively TRBD1 (7 bases). The V end lost 0 bases, the J end lost 3 bases, and 11 bases lay between the germline ends. Looked up from germline, CDR1 is SGHRS and CDR2 is YFSETQ. This CDR3 comprises 15 residues. CDR3 sequence: CASSLDPGGTDTQYF. DNA for the CDR3: TGCGCCAGCAGCTTGGACCCAGGGGGGACAGATACGCAGTATTTT.

J is TRBJ2-7 and V is TRBV7-2; 9 nucleotides line up with TRBD2. CDR3 length: 18 residues. Per the germline V gene, CDR1 is SGHTA and CDR2 is FQGNSA. Trimming took 1 base from V and 3 from J; bases not matched to a gene: 13. CDR3 DNA sequence: TGTGCCAGCAGCTTAGAAGGGTGGCGGCTAGCGGGGCTCTACGAGCAGTACTTC. The encoded protein is CASSLEGWRLAGLYEQYF. Based on the CDR3 plus reference TRBV7-2 and TRBJ2-7, the full variable domain is GAGVSQSPSNKVTEKGKDVELRCDPISGHTALYWYRQSLGQGLEFLIYFQGNSAPDKSGLPSDRFSAERTGGSVSTLTIQRTQQEDSAVYLCASSLEGWRLAGLYEQYFGPGTRLTVT.

Concerning this clone: Other DNA sequences of this sample code for an identical CDR3. V is TRBV15 and J is TRBJ2-7; no firm D call. The CDR3 runs 13 residues. V was shortened by 0 bases and J by 1 base, with 4 bases between the two germline ends. Germline V gene lookup returns CDR1 LNHNV and CDR2 YYDKDF (reference sequence). The CDR3 sequence: CATSREQSYEQYF. CDR3 nucleotide sequence: TGTGCCACCAGCAGAGAACAGTCCTACGAGCAGTACTTC.

The CDR3 sequence: CSASDYSYEQYF. The CDR3 nucleotides read TGCAGTGCAAGTGACTACTCCTACGAGCAGTACTTC. The chain recombines TRBV20-1 with TRBJ2-7; a possible D gene is TRBD2 (5 bases). Trimming cost V 6 bases and J 0 bases, with 9 bases left between them. This CDR3 contains 12 residues. Germline V lookup: CDR1 DFQATT, CDR2 SNEGSKA (reference sequence).

CDR3 DNA sequence: TGTGCCAGTAGTATAGCGGCTAGCGGGGGCCAAGAGACCCAGTACTTC. Encoded protein: CASSIAASGGQETQYF. V and J are TRBV19 and TRBJ2-5; 10 nucleotides line up with TRBD2. The J segment lost 1 base and the V segment lost 1 base, leaving 3 bases of the junction unmatched. The CDR3 is 16 amino acids. The V gene's germline CDR1 is LNHDA and CDR2 SQIVND (reference sequence). The whole variable domain, filled in from reference TRBV19 and TRBJ2-5, reads DGGITQSPKYLFRKEGQNVTLSCEQNLNHDAMYWYRQDPGQGLRLIYYSQIVNDFQKGDIAEGYSVSREKKESFPLTVTSAQKNPTAFYLCASSIAASGGQETQYFGPGTRLLVL.

The genes are TRBV12-3 or TRBV12-4 and TRBJ1-3; TRBD1 matches 9 bases. The CDR3 spans 12 residues. Germline trimming cut 3 bases from V and 14 bases from J; bases unmatched to any gene: 5. The CDR3 DNA reads as TGTGCCAGCAGTTTGGGACAGGGAATGGTATATTTT. This translates into CASSLGQGMVYF.

The CDR3 DNA follows: TGTGCCAGCAGCTTCGACTTGGGGGGGACCTATGGCTACACCTTC. It translates to CASSFDLGGTYGYTF. The genes are TRBV7-2 and TRBJ1-2; D perhaps matches TRBD1 (5 bases). CDR1 is SGHTA and CDR2 is FQGNSA in the germline V gene. This CDR3 comprises 15 residues. The V gene lost 3 bases and the J gene lost 4 bases, with 15 bases spanning the gap.

The V and J genes are TRBV19 and TRBJ1-1, with a tentative D call TRBD1 (5 bases). Trimming took off 1 base at V and 0 bases at J, with 9 bases between the two ends. This CDR3 contains 15 residues. Germline V gene sequence: CDR1 LNHDA, CDR2 SQIVND (reference sequence). The CDR3 reads CASSIASGMNTEAFF. The CDR3 DNA reads TGTGCCAGTAGTATAGCTTCAGGGATGAACACTGAAGCTTTCTTT.

This rearrangement joins TRBV19 to TRBJ1-1; tentative D call: TRBD1 (5 bases). Germline V gene sequence: CDR1 LNHDA, CDR2 SQIVND (reference sequence). V was shortened by 2 bases and J by 10 bases, with 14 bases between the two germline ends. The CDR3 covers 13 residues. Here the CDR3 reads CASSISPGTLAFF. Here the CDR3 DNA reads TGTGCCAGTAGTATATCCCCCGGGACTCTAGCTTTCTTT.

This clone was picked up one time. The rearrangement joins TRBV5-1 to TRBJ2-2; 9 bases align to TRBD1. The CDR3 sequence is 15 residues long. Germline V gene sequence: CDR1 SGHRS, CDR2 YFSETQ. V shed 4 bases and J 5 bases; nucleotides not matched to a gene: 6. The CDR3 nucleotides are TGCGCCAGCAGCCCGGGACAGGGTTATACCGGGGAGCTGTTTTTT. Translating gives CASSPGQGYTGELFF.

Written as DNA, the CDR3 is TGTGCCAGCAGCTTAGAGATGGGGGGTTCAGCTTTCTTT. Encoded protein: CASSLEMGGSAFF. The rearrangement links TRBV7-2 to TRBJ1-1; D may be TRBD1 (5 bases). Trimming shortened V by 1 base and J by 10 bases, and 13 bases separated the two germline ends. Germline V CDR1 and CDR2: SGHTA, FQGNSA. The CDR3 extends over 13 amino acids.

This sequence joins TRBV6-6 and TRBJ1-4, with D perhaps matching TRBD1 (6 bases). The CDR3 has 18 amino acids. Germline loops: CDR1 MNHNY, CDR2 SVGAGI (reference sequence). Trimming pared 6 bases from V and 0 bases from J, leaving 20 bases between. The CDR3 bases are TGTGCCAGCAGCCGAAGGTCAGGGGTTAGTGCAACTAATGAAAAACTGTTTTTT. Translation gives CASSRRSGVSATNEKLFF.

This chain uses TRBV13 with TRBJ2-7, with a tentative D call TRBD2 (5 bases). This CDR3 contains 15 residues. Trimming left V 7 bases short and J 7 bases short, with 23 bases between. CDR1 and CDR2 from the germline V gene are PRHDT and FYEKMQ (reference sequence). CDR3 nucleotide sequence: TGTGCCAGCACCTCCCCCGGGGATGTTAATGGAGAGCAGTACTTC. This translates into CASTSPGDVNGEQYF.

The chain links TRBV7-2 to TRBJ2-7, with TRBD2 identical over 12 bases. CDR3 length: 19 residues. From germline, CDR1 is SGHTA and CDR2 FQGNSA. V shed 3 bases and J 1 base; nucleotides not matched to a gene: 13. The CDR3 is CASSFRTSGDQGRSYEQYF. In DNA, the CDR3 is TGTGCCAGCAGCTTTAGGACTAGCGGGGATCAAGGACGTTCCTACGAGCAGTACTTC.

The rearrangement uses TRBV2 and TRBJ1-3, with 7 bases matching TRBD1. The V and J ends lost 4 bases and 0 bases, in that order; junction bases with no gene match: 6. Germline V lookup: CDR1 SNHLY, CDR2 FYNNEI. This CDR3 region has 16 residues. The CDR3 sequence: CASSGLGQTSGNTIYF. The CDR3 DNA reads TGTGCCAGCAGTGGGTTGGGACAGACCTCTGGAAACACCATATATTTT. Drawing the rest from reference TRBV2 and TRBJ1-3, the complete variable domain is EPEVTQTPSHQVTQMGQEVILRCVPISNHLYFYWYRQILGQKVEFLVSFYNNEISEKSEIFDDQFSVERPDGSNFTLKIRSTKLEDSAMYFCASSGLGQTSGNTIYFGEGSWLTVV.

CDR3 coding DNA: TGTGCCAGCACACCAGGGGGCCTAGCCAAAAACATTCAGTACTTC. Amino acid sequence: CASTPGGLAKNIQYF. The chain is built from TRBV19 and TRBJ2-4; TRBD1 agrees at 8 bases. This CDR3 is built from 15 residues. V shed 9 bases and J 0 bases; nucleotides not matched to a gene: 7. CDR1 LNHDA and CDR2 SQIVND come from the germline V gene (reference sequence).

The J gene is TRBJ2-7, the V gene TRBV19; TRBD1 matches 9 bases. The CDR3 runs 14 residues. Germline CDR1 reads LNHDA; CDR2 reads SQIVND (reference sequence). Trimming removed 5 bases from V and 4 bases from J; junction bases left unmatched: 6. The CDR3 protein is CASSPVTGGYEQYF. The CDR3 DNA sequence: TGTGCCAGTAGTCCCGTGACAGGGGGATACGAGCAGTACTTC.

V usage is TRBV7-9 and J usage is TRBJ1-4; D ambiguous. Germline CDR1 reads SEHNR; CDR2 reads FQNEAQ (reference sequence). The V and J ends lost 5 bases and 7 bases respectively, with 8 bases between them. The CDR3 loop spans 12 amino acids. The CDR3 nucleotides are TGTGCCAGCAGCCCACTGAGTGAAAAACTGTTTTTT. Residues: CASSPLSEKLFF. The variable domain in full, with the rest retrieved from reference TRBV7-9 and TRBJ1-4, is DTGVSQNPRHKITKRGQNVTFRCDPISEHNRLYWYRQTLGQGPEFLTYFQNEAQLEKSRLLSDRFSAERPKGSFSTLEIQRTEQGDSAMYLCASSPLSEKLFFGSGTQLSVL.

This clone was detected a few times. An end of the junction does not agree with germline; a read error may underlie this. V and J are TRBV7-7 and TRBJ2-1; the D gene is possibly TRBD2 (6 bases). The CDR3 sequence is 15 residues long. In germline, CDR1 is SSHAT, CDR2 FNYEAQ (reference sequence). CDR3 in DNA: TGTGCTAGCAGCCCTCCCGGGGGATTAGGCAATGAGCAGTTCTTC. Its translation is CASSPPGGLGNEQFF. The whole variable domain, filled in from reference TRBV7-7 and TRBJ2-1, reads GAGVSQSPRYKVTKRGQDVTLRCDPISSHATLYWYQQALGQGPEFLTYFNYEAQPDKSGLPSDRFSAERPEGSISTLTIQRTEQRDSAMYRCASSPPGGLGNEQFFGPGTRLTVL.

The chain recombines TRBV12-3 or TRBV12-4 with TRBJ2-5; D ambiguous. Trimming shortened V by 8 bases and J by 0 bases, and 7 bases separated the two germline ends. This CDR3 contains 12 residues. In DNA form, the CDR3 reads TGTGCCAGCGGAGAGTACCAAGAGACCCAGTACTTC. Protein product: CASGEYQETQYF.

V gene TRBV19 combines with J gene TRBJ1-1; no clear D. Trimming shortened V by 2 bases and J by 5 bases, and 15 bases separated the two germline ends. The CDR3 totals 15 residues. From germline, CDR1 is LNHDA and CDR2 SQIVND (reference sequence). The CDR3 DNA reads as TGTGCCAGTAGTATAACGGTGGGTGGAGGGACTGAAGCTTTCTTT. Its protein product is CASSITVGGGTEAFF.

Only a few counts were recorded for this clone. The chain combines TRBV7-2 with TRBJ2-7, with a possible D match to TRBD2 (6 bases). Germline V gene sequence: CDR1 SGHTA, CDR2 FQGNSA. V shed 3 bases and J shed 0 bases, with 21 bases lying between them. The CDR3 is made up of 18 amino acids. The CDR3 here is CASSFLGAHSGSSYEQYF. Written as DNA, the CDR3 is TGTGCCAGCAGCTTCCTCGGTGCCCATAGCGGAAGCTCCTACGAGCAGTACTTC.

The rearrangement uses TRBV27 and TRBJ1-2; no clear D gene. The CDR3 totals 17 residues. From germline, CDR1 is MNHEY and CDR2 SMNVEV (reference sequence). V lost 6 bases to trimming and J lost 1 base, with 21 bases between them. The CDR3: CASRETGIAALNYGYTF. Written as DNA, the CDR3 is TGTGCCAGCAGGGAGACGGGAATAGCGGCCCTTAACTATGGCTACACCTTC.

The chain couples TRBV7-9 to TRBJ2-1, with TRBD1 as a possible D gene (5 bases). V gave up 4 bases and J gave up 9 bases, with 10 bases separating them. The CDR3 covers 12 residues. Germline CDR1 SEHNR, CDR2 FQNEAQ (reference sequence). DNA for the CDR3: TGTGCCAGCAGCTCTCTAGGGGCTGAGCAGTTCTTC. Its translation: CASSSLGAEQFF.